One sample yielded the 2 T cell receptor beta chains listed below, sequenced in a study of T cells in Graves' hyperthyroidism and ophthalmopathy. The source material, RNA transcripts, was used to amplify TCR beta CDR3 regions. TCR CDR3 regions were first amplified by RT-PCR with HTBI primers. MiXCR was run by TCRdb on the multiplex PCR reads, yielding one entry per CDR3 protein. The repertoire holds about 96,000 distinct CDR3 sequences, with 51% as singletons. Specimen: blood. The source of these receptors is a woman aged 40 to 55 with Graves' hyperthyroidism.

This clonotype was recorded many times. The V gene is TRBV6-6, the J gene TRBJ2-7; weak D call: TRBD2 (5 bases). The V end lost 7 bases, the J end lost 2 bases, and 15 bases lay between the germline ends. The CDR3 has 14 amino acids. Germline CDR1 and CDR2: MNHNY and SVGAGI (reference sequence). Written as DNA, the CDR3 is TGTGCCAGCACCACCGGGCGAGCGGCCTACGAGCAGTACTTC. Translation: CASTTGRAAYEQYF.

The chain combines TRBV7-2 with TRBJ2-1; no clear D gene. V lost 1 base to trimming and J lost 9 bases, with 7 bases between them. Germline CDR1 and CDR2: SGHTA and FQGNSA. The CDR3 has 12 residues. Here the CDR3 reads CASSLGLVEQFF. The CDR3 DNA is TGTGCCAGCAGCTTAGGGTTGGTTGAGCAGTTCTTC.